These 7 T cell receptor beta chains share one sample of origin, sequenced in a study of blood T cell repertoires in COVID-19. Using immunoSEQ multiplex PCR, the repertoire was profiled, and TCRdb retains in-frame clones only, with some absent. The table shows about 230,000 clones, with 85% to 90% occurring only once. The sample consisted of peripheral blood. These receptors were collected from a man in his fifties or sixties with COVID-19, enrolled during active disease.

The chain couples TRBV6-5 to TRBJ2-5, with a possible D match to TRBD2 (6 bases). The germline gives CDR1 MNHEY, CDR2 SVGAGI. The CDR3 spans 13 residues. V lost 5 bases and J 2 bases, leaving 9 bases between the germline ends. The CDR3 here is CASSPGGQETQYF. The CDR3 DNA reads as TGTGCCAGCAGTCCCGGAGGGCAAGAGACCCAGTACTTC.

The CDR3 here is CASSRQGFSGNTIYF. The CDR3 nucleotides read TGCGCCAGCAGCCGACAGGGATTCTCTGGAAACACCATATATTTT. V gene TRBV4-3 combines with J gene TRBJ1-3, with 7 bases lining up with TRBD1. Germline lookup yields CDR1 LGHNA and CDR2 YSLEER. V lost 4 bases and J lost 0; bases outside the gene matches: 3. The CDR3 totals 15 residues.

V usage is TRBV10-1 and J usage is TRBJ2-2; D is ambiguous. The CDR3 runs to 13 residues. CDR1 and CDR2 from the germline V gene are WNHNN and SYGVQD (reference sequence). V dropped 3 bases and J dropped 6 bases, with 8 bases sitting between them. The CDR3 DNA sequence: TGCGCCAGCAGTGAACGGGTTCCCGGGGAGCTGTTTTTT. This translates into CASSERVPGELFF.

The genes are TRBV7-8 and TRBJ2-5, with TRBD1 identical over 8 bases. The germline V gene has CDR1 SGHVS and CDR2 FQNEAQ. The CDR3 has 16 residues. The ends lost 1 base at V and 2 bases at J; junction bases unmatched: 6. The CDR3 loop reads CASSLGLGQAQETQYF. CDR3 DNA: TGTGCCAGCAGCTTAGGCCTGGGACAGGCGCAAGAGACCCAGTACTTC.

The rearrangement links TRBV10-3 to TRBJ2-2; TRBD2 matches at 8 bases. The germline CDR1 and CDR2 sequences are ENHRY and SYGVKD. CDR3 length equals 13 residues. The V and J ends lost 4 bases and 5 bases, in that order; junction bases with no gene match: 0. For the CDR3, the DNA is TGTGCCATCAGTGCTAGCGGGACCGGGGAGCTGTTTTTT. Translated: CAISASGTGELFF.

The rearrangement uses TRBV10-3 and TRBJ2-1; 8 nucleotides match TRBD2. Germline CDR1 ENHRY, CDR2 SYGVKD. The CDR3 contains 16 residues. The V segment lost 0 bases and the J segment 4 bases; nucleotides outside the gene matches: 5. The CDR3 loop is CAISESGTSGYNEQFF. CDR3 in DNA: TGTGCCATCAGTGAGTCTGGGACTAGTGGTTACAATGAGCAGTTCTTC.

In the case of this clone: Other nucleotide sequences in the sample specify the same CDR3. The rearrangement uses TRBV18 and TRBJ1-1; no clear D gene. Germline assignment: CDR1 KGHSH and CDR2 LQKENI. This CDR3 is built from 13 residues. Trimming took off 1 base at V and 3 bases at J, with 6 bases between the two ends. This CDR3 is CASSPQGDTEAFF. The CDR3 bases are TGTGCCAGCTCACCACAGGGAGACACTGAAGCTTTCTTT. The complete variable domain, with remaining parts taken from reference TRBV18 and TRBJ1-1, reads NAGVMQNPRHLVRRRGQEARLRCSPMKGHSHVYWYRQLPEEGLKFMVYLQKENIIDESGMPKERFSAEFPKEGPSILRIQQVVRGDSAAYFCASSPQGDTEAFFGQGTRLTVV.